This TCR beta chain is from a study of blood T cell repertoires in COVID-19. Study details: Specimens from acute and convalescent COVID-19 originated in the United States, Italy and Spain. The analysed material was cDNA or gDNA that came from T cells, B-cell-depleted T cells, or PBMCs.

As handled by the study authors: Reference gene primer amplification yielded estimated nucleated cell counts. The table came from immunoSEQ multiplex PCR; TCRdb's copy has only in-frame clones and leaves some out. Clonal size and the V and J genes are those of that table, whereas D and trimming came from the DNA. The table lists some 75,000 clones, approximately 86% of them singletons. CDR3 length: 14 amino acids. Per the germline V gene, CDR1 is SGHRS and CDR2 is YFSETQ. The ends were cut back, 4 bases at V and 2 bases at J, with 10 bases in the middle. Seattle researchers signed up patients amid active infection and tracked them longitudinally.

The sequenced material came from peripheral blood. This sequence joins TRBV5-1 and TRBJ1-3; D may be TRBD1 (5 bases). This sequence was found in an elderly man with COVID-19, enrolled during active disease. CDR3 protein: CASSPGLPGNTIYF. For the CDR3, the DNA is TGCGCCAGCAGCCCGGGACTACCTGGAAACACCATATATTTT.